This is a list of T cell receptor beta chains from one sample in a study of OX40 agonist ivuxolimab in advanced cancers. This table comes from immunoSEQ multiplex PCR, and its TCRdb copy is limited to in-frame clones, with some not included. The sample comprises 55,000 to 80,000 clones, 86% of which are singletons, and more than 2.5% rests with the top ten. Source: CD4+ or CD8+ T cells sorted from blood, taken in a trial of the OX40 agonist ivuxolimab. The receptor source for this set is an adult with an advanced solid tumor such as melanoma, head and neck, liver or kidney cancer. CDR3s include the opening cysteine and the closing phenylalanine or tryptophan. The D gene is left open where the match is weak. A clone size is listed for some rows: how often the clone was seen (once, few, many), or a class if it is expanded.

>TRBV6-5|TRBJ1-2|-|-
TGTGCCAGCAGCCACCTAGAGGGAAACTATGGCTACACCTTC
CASSHLEGNYGYTF
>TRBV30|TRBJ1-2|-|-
TGTGCCTGGTCCCCCCTGACGGAGAACTATGGCTACACCTTC
CAWSPLTENYGYTF
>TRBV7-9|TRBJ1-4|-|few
TGTGCCAGCAGCACGGACGGACGACATGAAAAACTGTTTTTT
CASSTDGRHEKLFF
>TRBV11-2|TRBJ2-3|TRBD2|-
TGTGCCAGCAGCTTAATGGTAGCGGGGGGGCTCACAGATACGCAGTATTTT
CASSLMVAGGLTDTQYF
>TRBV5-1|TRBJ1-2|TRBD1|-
TGCGCCAGCAGCAACTTGACAGGGGGTTATGGCTACACCTTC
CASSNLTGGYGYTF
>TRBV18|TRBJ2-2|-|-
TGTGCTAGCTCATCAACCCCTGAAGGAAGCACCGGGGAGCTGTTTTTT
CASSSTPEGSTGELFF
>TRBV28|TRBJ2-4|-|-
TGTGCCAGCAGTCCCAAATCAGGGGTAATAGCCAAAAACATTCAGTACTTC
CASSPKSGVIAKNIQYF
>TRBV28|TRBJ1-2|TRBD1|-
TGTGCCAGCAGTGCCCCCGGGACAGACCTTAACTATGGCTACACCTTC
CASSAPGTDLNYGYTF
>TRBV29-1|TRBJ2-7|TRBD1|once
TGCAGCGTTGAGCAGACAGGGGGCTTAGGCGAGCAGTACTTC
CSVEQTGGLGEQYF
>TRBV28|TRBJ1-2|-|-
TGTGCCAGCAGTACGCAGACAGGCGAAGGCTACACCTTC
CASSTQTGEGYTF
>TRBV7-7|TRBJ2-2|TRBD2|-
TGTGCCAGCAGCCGTGACCTAGCGGGGAACACCGGGGAGCTGTTTTTT
CASSRDLAGNTGELFF
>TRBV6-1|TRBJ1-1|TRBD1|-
TGTGCCATAAATTATGGGACAGGGGGCAACACTGAAGCTTTCTTT
CAINYGTGGNTEAFF
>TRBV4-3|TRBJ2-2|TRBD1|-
TGCGCCAGCAGCCAAGACAGGGGGTCGAACACCGGGGAGCTGTTTTTT
CASSQDRGSNTGELFF
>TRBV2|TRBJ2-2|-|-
TGTGCCAGCAGTGACTTGGGGGCGCTAAACGGGGAGCTGTTTTTT
CASSDLGALNGELFF
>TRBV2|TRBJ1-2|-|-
TGTGCCAGCAGGTTGGAAGGGACTAACTATGGCTACACCTTC
CASRLEGTNYGYTF
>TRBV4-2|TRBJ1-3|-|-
TGTGCCAGCAGCCAAGGGACAGCAGGTTACTCTGGAAACACCATATATTTT
CASSQGTAGYSGNTIYF
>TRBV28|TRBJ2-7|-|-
TGTGCCAGCAGTTACCTCAGCGGATCCTACGAGCAGTACTTC
CASSYLSGSYEQYF